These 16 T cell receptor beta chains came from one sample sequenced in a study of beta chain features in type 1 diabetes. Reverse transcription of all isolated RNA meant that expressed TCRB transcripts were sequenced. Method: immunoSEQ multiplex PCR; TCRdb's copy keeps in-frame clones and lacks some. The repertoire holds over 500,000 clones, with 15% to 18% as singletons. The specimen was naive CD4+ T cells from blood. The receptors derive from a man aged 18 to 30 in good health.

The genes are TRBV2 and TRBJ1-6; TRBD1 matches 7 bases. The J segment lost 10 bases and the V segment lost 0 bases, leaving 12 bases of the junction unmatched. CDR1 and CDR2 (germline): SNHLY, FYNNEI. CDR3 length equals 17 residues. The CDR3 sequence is CASSEARLTGFGSPLHF. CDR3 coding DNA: TGTGCCAGCAGTGAAGCGCGCTTGACAGGGTTTGGATCACCCCTCCACTTT.

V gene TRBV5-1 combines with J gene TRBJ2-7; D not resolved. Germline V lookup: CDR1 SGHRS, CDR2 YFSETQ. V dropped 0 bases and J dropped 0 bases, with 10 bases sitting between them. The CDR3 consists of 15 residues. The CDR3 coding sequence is TGCGCCAGCAGCTTGGACTACCAGAGCTCCTACGAGCAGTACTTC. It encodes CASSLDYQSSYEQYF.

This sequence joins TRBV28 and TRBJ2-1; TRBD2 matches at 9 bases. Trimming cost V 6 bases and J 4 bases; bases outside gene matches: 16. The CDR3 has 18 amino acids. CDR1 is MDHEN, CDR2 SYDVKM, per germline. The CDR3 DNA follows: TGTGCCAGCAGCCCGCTAGTCGCGGGAGGGGGACGGTACAATGAGCAGTTCTTC. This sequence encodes CASSPLVAGGGRYNEQFF. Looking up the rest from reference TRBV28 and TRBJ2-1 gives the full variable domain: DVKVTQSSRYLVKRTGEKVFLECVQDMDHENMFWYRQDPGLGLRLIYFSYDVKMKEKGDIPEGYSVSREKKERFSLILESASTNQTSMYLCASSPLVAGGGRYNEQFFGPGTRLTVL.

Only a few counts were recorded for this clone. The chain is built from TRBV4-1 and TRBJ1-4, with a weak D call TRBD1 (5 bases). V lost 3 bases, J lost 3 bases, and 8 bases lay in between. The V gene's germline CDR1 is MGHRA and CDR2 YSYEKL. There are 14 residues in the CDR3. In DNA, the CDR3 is TGCGCCAGCAGCCATAGGGGACCTAATGAAAAACTGTTTTTT. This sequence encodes CASSHRGPNEKLFF.

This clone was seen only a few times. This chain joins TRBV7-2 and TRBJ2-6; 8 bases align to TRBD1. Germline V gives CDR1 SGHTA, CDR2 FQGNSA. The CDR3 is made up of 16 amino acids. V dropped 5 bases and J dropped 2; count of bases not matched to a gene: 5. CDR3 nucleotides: TGTGCCAGCAGCACCAGGGGGCTAGCTGGGGCCAACGTCCTGACTTTC. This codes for CASSTRGLAGANVLTF. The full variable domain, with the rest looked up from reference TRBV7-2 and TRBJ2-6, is GAGVSQSPSNKVTEKGKDVELRCDPISGHTALYWYRQSLGQGLEFLIYFQGNSAPDKSGLPSDRFSAERTGGSVSTLTIQRTQQEDSAVYLCASSTRGLAGANVLTFGAGSRLTVL.

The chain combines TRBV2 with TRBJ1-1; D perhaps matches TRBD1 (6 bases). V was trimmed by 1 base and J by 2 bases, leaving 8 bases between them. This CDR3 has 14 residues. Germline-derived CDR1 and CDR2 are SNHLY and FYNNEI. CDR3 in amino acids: CASSEEGENTEAFF. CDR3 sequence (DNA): TGTGCCAGCAGTGAAGAGGGGGAAAACACTGAAGCTTTCTTT.

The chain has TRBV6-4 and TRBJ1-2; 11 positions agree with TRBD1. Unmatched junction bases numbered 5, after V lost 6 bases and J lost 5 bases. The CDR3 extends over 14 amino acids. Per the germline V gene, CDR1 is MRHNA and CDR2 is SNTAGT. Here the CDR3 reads CASRRDRGVYGYTF. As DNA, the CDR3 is TGTGCCAGCAGAAGGGACAGGGGGGTGTATGGCTACACCTTC.

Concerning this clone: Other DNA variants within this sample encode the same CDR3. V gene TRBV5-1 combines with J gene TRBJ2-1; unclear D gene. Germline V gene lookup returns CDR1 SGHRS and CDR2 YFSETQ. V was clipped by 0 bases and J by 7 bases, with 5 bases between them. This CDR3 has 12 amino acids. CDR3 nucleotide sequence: TGCGCCAGCAGCTTGGGCCCGAATGAGCAGTTCTTC. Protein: CASSLGPNEQFF. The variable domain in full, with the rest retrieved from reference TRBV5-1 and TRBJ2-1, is KAGVTQTPRYLIKTRGQQVTLSCSPISGHRSVSWYQQTPGQGLQFLFEYFSETQRNKGNFPGRFSGRQFSNSRSEMNVSTLELGDSALYLCASSLGPNEQFFGPGTRLTVL.

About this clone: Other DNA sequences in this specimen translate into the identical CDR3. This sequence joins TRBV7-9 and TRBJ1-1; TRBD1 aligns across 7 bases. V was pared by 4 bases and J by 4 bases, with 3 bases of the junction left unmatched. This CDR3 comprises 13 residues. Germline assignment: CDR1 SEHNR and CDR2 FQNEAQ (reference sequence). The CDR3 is CASSYRQGTEAFF. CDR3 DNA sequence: TGTGCCAGCAGCTACCGACAGGGCACTGAAGCTTTCTTT.

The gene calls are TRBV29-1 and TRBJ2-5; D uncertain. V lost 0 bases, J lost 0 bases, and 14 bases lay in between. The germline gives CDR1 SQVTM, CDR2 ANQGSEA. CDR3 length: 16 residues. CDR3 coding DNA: TGCAGCGTTGAAGATCTAGGCAGGCGTCACCAAGAGACCCAGTACTTC. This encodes CSVEDLGRRHQETQYF.

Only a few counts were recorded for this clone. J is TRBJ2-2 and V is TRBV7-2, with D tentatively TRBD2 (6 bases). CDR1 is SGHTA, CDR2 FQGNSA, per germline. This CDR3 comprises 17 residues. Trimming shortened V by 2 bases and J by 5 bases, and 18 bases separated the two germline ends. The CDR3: CASSLHGSGVRTGELFF. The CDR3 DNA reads TGTGCCAGCAGCTTACACGGCTCGGGAGTGAGAACCGGGGAGCTGTTTTTT.

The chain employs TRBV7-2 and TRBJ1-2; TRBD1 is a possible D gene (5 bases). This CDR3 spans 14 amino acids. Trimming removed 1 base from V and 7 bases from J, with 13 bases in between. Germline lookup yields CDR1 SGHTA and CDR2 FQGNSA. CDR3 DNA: TGTGCCAGCAGCTTAGGCCAGGGCTGGGGTGGCTACACCTTC. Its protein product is CASSLGQGWGGYTF.

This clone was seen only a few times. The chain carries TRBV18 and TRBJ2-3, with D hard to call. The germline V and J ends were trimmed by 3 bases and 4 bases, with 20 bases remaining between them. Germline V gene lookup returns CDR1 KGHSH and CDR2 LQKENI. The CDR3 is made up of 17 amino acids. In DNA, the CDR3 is TGTGCCAGCTCACCCCGGGTCCGAACTATAGGAGCAGATACGCAGTATTTT. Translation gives CASSPRVRTIGADTQYF.

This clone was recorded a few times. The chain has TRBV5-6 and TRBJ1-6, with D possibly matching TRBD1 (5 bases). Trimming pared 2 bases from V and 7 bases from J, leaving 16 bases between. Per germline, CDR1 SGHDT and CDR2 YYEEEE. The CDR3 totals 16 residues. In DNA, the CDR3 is TGTGCCAGCAGCTTAAAGGGGCAGTTGCGAAATTCACCCCTCCACTTT. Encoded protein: CASSLKGQLRNSPLHF.

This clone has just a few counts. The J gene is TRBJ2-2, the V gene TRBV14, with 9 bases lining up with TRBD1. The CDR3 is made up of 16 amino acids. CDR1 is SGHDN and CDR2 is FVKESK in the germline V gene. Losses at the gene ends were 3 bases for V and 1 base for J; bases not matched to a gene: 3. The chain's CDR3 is CASSQRGQGNTGELFF. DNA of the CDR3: TGTGCCAGCAGCCAGCGGGGACAGGGGAACACCGGGGAGCTGTTTTTT.

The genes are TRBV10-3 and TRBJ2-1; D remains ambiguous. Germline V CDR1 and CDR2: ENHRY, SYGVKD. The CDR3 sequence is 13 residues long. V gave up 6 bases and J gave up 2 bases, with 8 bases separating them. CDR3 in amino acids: CAISPTTYNEQFF. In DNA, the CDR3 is TGTGCCATCAGCCCTACTACCTACAATGAGCAGTTCTTC.